This record concerns one TCR beta chain sequence. This sample was taken from a study of PD-L1 blockade in urothelial cancer. Study-wide context: Male sex and bladder-origin urothelial cancer characterized about 90% of the 29 patients.

Trimming took 6 bases from V and 2 from J; bases not matched to a gene: 9. The length of the CDR3 is 15 residues. Germline CDR1 LNHDA, CDR2 SQIVND (reference sequence). Some clones are missing from TCRdb's copy, which holds only in-frame ones; the method was immunoSEQ multiplex PCR. The table records approximately 88,000 clones, about 83% of them present only once. The time point is: pretreatment peripheral blood. Each patient gave between 1 and 8 samples of peripheral blood mononuclear cells, which were collected pretreatment and during treatment. Sequences were derived from PBMCs, sampled around atezolizumab (anti-PD-L1) treatment. The receptor was isolated from a man in his sixties with urothelial cancer. The V gene is TRBV19, the J gene TRBJ1-1, with 7 bases lining up with TRBD1. CDR3 in DNA: TGTGCCAGTAGCAAGGGGGCCGTTGGTAACACTGAAGCTTTCTTT. Translating it yields CASSKGAVGNTEAFF.